These T cell receptor beta chains were read from a single sample in a study of cytomegalovirus exposure and HLA in healthy donors. Generated by immunoSEQ multiplex PCR, the TCRdb table keeps only in-frame clones and is missing some. The sample records about 150,000 clones, roughly 84% being singletons. The sequencing sample was made of PBMCs. The receptors originated from a woman aged 18-29 years in good health and CMV-seronegative. CDR3s include the opening cysteine and the closing phenylalanine or tryptophan. The D gene is left open where the match is weak. Size is stated for part of the rows, as once, few or many counts, or as a class when the clone is expanded.

>TRBV7-2|NA|NA|TRBJ2-2
TGTGCCAGCAGCCGGGGGACAGCGAACACCGGGGAGCTGTTTTTT
CASSRGTANTGELFF
>TRBV2|TRBD2|NA|TRBJ2-7
TGTGCCAGCAGTGAGGGAGCGGGGGGATCCTACGAGCAGTACTTC
CASSEGAGGSYEQYF
>TRBV10-3|NA|NA|TRBJ1-1
TGTGCCATCAGGGACGACCCCGGGACTAAGAACACTGAAGCTTTCTTT
CAIRDDPGTKNTEAFF
>TRBV5-1|TRBD1|NA|TRBJ2-7
TGCGCCAGCAGCCCACGGACAGGACCAACAGTGGAGCAGTACTTC
CASSPRTGPTVEQYF
>TRBV7-2|NA|NA|TRBJ2-5
TGTGCCAGCAGCCTCGGGGGGACCCAGTACTTC
CASSLGGTQYF
>TRBV27|TRBD1|NA|TRBJ2-7
TGTGCCAGCAGTTTATCTGTTGGCGACAGGGAATCCTACGAGCAGTACTTC
CASSLSVGDRESYEQYF
>TRBV4-2|NA|NA|TRBJ2-7
TGTGCCAGCAGTCTTCAGGGTAGCGAGCAGTACTTC
CASSLQGSEQYF
>TRBV9|TRBD1|once|TRBJ2-1
TGTGCCAGCAGCCTATGGGACAGTTACAATGAGCAGTTCTTC
CASSLWDSYNEQFF
>TRBV19|NA|NA|TRBJ1-2
TGTGCCAGTAGTTTAGAAGGACAGATCTATGGCTACACCTTC
CASSLEGQIYGYTF
>TRBV6-6|TRBD1|NA|TRBJ2-3
TGTGCCAGCAGAGACGGGACAGGGGGCGTCACAGATACGCAGTATTTT
CASRDGTGGVTDTQYF
>TRBV2|TRBD2|NA|TRBJ2-7
TGTGCCAGCAGTCGGGGGGTCGAGCAGTACTTC
CASSRGVEQYF
>TRBV7-9|NA|NA|TRBJ1-2
TGTGCCAGCAGCTCCACGGTATATGGCTACACCTTC
CASSSTVYGYTF
>TRBV6-5|TRBD2|NA|TRBJ2-1
TGTGCCAGCAGTTTAAGCGGGGGGGCCTCGTATGAGCAGTTCTTC
CASSLSGGASYEQFF
>TRBV7-2|NA|NA|TRBJ2-3
TGTGCCAGCAGCCGAAGTAATACTTTTAGCACAGATACGCAGTATTTT
CASSRSNTFSTDTQYF
>TRBV13|TRBD2|NA|TRBJ2-1
TGTGCCAGCAGCGTCCGACTAGCGGGGTTCAATGAGCAGTTCTTC
CASSVRLAGFNEQFF
>TRBV2|TRBD2|NA|TRBJ2-1
TGTGCCAGCAGCAGCCAACTAGCGGGAGGGATCAATGAGCAGTTCTTC
CASSSQLAGGINEQFF
>TRBV19|TRBD1|NA|TRBJ1-2
TGTGCCAGTAGAGAACAGGGGCTAGATGGCTACACCTTC
CASREQGLDGYTF
>TRBV11-1|TRBD2|NA|TRBJ2-3
TGTGCCAGCAGCTTAATGCTAGCGGTGACAGATACGCAGTATTTT
CASSLMLAVTDTQYF